This T cell receptor (beta chain) was recovered during a study of post-analysis software for immune sequencing data. In the study overall: Relapsing-remitting, secondary progressive and progressive-relapsing forms made up the multiple sclerosis disease courses.

The V gene's germline CDR1 is SGHRS and CDR2 YFSETQ. This CDR3 is built from 14 residues. Trimming took 2 bases from V and 2 from J, leaving 10 bases between them. As regards this clonotype: Its antigen is unidentified.

The study, taken as a whole, reports: A few TRBV segments, TRBV5-6, TRBV5-1 and TRBV20-1 among them, were found more frequent in patients than controls. With F measure, samples from one preparation batch clustered together strongly. Among multiple sclerosis patients, normalized Chao1 diversity was significantly below that of controls.

cDNA libraries for TCR beta contained unique molecular identifiers. Approximately 500,000 cDNA molecules were recovered from an input of 1 to 10 million T cells. A single record per CDR3 protein comes from TCRdb applying MiXCR to the PCR reads. This sample has 430,000 or so distinct CDR3 sequences; about 39% occur once, and the top ten carry under 9%. The chain is built from TRBV5-1 and TRBJ2-5; no firm D call. Sequenced input: blood. The source of this sequence is a girl aged 2 to 10 with multiple sclerosis. The CDR3, as DNA: TGCGCCAGCAGCTTTTCAGGCCAGCAAGAGACCCAGTACTTC. This codes for CASSFSGQQETQYF. Supplemented by reference TRBV5-1 and TRBJ2-5, the full variable domain reads KAGVTQTPRYLIKTRGQQVTLSCSPISGHRSVSWYQQTPGQGLQFLFEYFSETQRNKGNFPGRFSGRQFSNSRSEMNVSTLELGDSALYLCASSFSGQQETQYFGPGTRLLVL.